At least ten counts were recorded for the clone carrying this T cell receptor beta chain. The data belong to a study of blood T cells in healthy people across ages. Combining a sample-barcoded 5' primer with a J-beta primer mix, a second PCR ran for roughly 7 to 11 cycles. TCRdb used MiXCR to reprocess the 5' RACE reads, holding one entry per CDR3 protein. The data show 500,000 to 700,000 distinct CDR3 sequences, roughly 31% seen once. Healthy individuals of Caucasian origin from Russia, aged roughly 6 to 90, served as donors. The CDR3 contains 16 residues. Germline CDR1 and CDR2: MNHEY and SVGEGT. V lost 2 bases, J lost 6 bases, and 7 bases stayed unmatched.

This chain joins TRBV6-2 or TRBV6-3 and TRBJ2-1, with 10 bases identical to TRBD2. The sequenced sample consisted of blood. The TCR originated in an elderly woman in good health. CDR3 coding DNA: TGTGCCAGCAGTTACCAGGGGGCTAGCGGGAGCAATGAGCAGTTCTTC. Translating gives CASSYQGASGSNEQFF.